These 20 T cell receptor beta chains originate from one sample sequenced in a study of blood T cells in healthy people across ages. Primers used in a second PCR of about 6 to 12 cycles were a sample-barcoded 5' primer and a J-beta primer mix. TCRdb reanalysed the 5' RACE reads using MiXCR and keeps one entry per CDR3 protein. The sample gives roughly 860,000 distinct CDR3 sequences, approximately 59% of which show up once; around a quarter is in the top ten. The sequencing sample was made of blood. These receptors were taken from a man younger than 40 in good health.

This clonotype was picked up many times. This chain links TRBV5-1 with TRBJ2-3, with TRBD2 identical over 9 bases. The germline CDR1 and CDR2 sequences are SGHRS and YFSETQ. The CDR3 contains 16 residues. Losses at the gene ends were 7 bases for V and 6 bases for J; bases not matched to a gene: 15. CDR3 amino acids: CASAPLGRGGRDTQYF. CDR3 coding DNA: TGCGCCAGCGCCCCCCTCGGGCGGGGGGGCCGCGATACGCAGTATTTT.

Of note for this clonotype: Given a much more abundant clone one base away, this may be a read error. As the CDR3 is not closed by the conserved phenylalanine or tryptophan, this likely results from a read error. This chain links TRBV20-1 with TRBJ2-5; 8 nucleotides match TRBD2. The J call may be in error: the DNA end matches TRBJ2-7 better. CDR3 length equals 13 residues. Germline loops: CDR1 DFQATT, CDR2 SNEGSKA (reference sequence). CDR3: CSARPGLVDEQYS. CDR3 nucleotides: TGCAGTGCGCGTCCGGGACTAGTGGACGAGCAGTACTCC.

Details on this clonotype: At one of its ends the junction is not consistent with the germline gene, which may arise from a read error. The chain links TRBV5-8 to TRBJ2-7, with a tentative D call TRBD1 (6 bases). The CDR3 runs to 14 residues. Germline CDR1 SGHTS, CDR2 YDEGEE. This CDR3 is CASGLTTGAYEQYF. The CDR3, as DNA: TGTGCCAGCGGCTTGACGACAGGAGCCTACGAGCAGTACTTC. Filled out from reference TRBV5-8 and TRBJ2-7, the complete variable domain reads EAGVTQSPTHLIKTRGQQATLRCSPISGHTSVYWYQQALGLGLQFLLWYDEGEERNRGNFPPRFSGRQFPNYSSELNVNALELEDSALYLCASGLTTGAYEQYFGPGTRLTVT.

This clonotype has just one count. The junction departs from germline at one end; a sequencing error may be responsible. The chain combines TRBV7-7 with TRBJ2-5; D uncertain. From germline, CDR1 is SSHAT and CDR2 FNYEAQ (reference sequence). The CDR3 sequence is 15 residues long. The CDR3 bases are TGTGCTAGCAGCTTAGCAGACCGAGTGGGAGAGACCCAGTACTTC. Translation gives CASSLADRVGETQYF. Full variable domain (rest looked up from reference TRBV7-7 and TRBJ2-5): GAGVSQSPRYKVTKRGQDVTLRCDPISSHATLYWYQQALGQGPEFLTYFNYEAQPDKSGLPSDRFSAERPEGSISTLTIQRTEQRDSAMYRCASSLADRVGETQYFGPGTRLLVL.

The rearrangement links TRBV6-5 to TRBJ2-4; D is possibly TRBD1 (6 bases). Germline CDR1 is MNHEY and CDR2 is SVGAGI. This CDR3 comprises 16 residues. V was cut by 7 bases and J by 13 bases, with 29 bases left in between. CDR3 coding DNA: TGTGCCAGCACCCCACGGTCCGGACAGCCCCCTGGTGAGCAGTACTTC. This encodes CASTPRSGQPPGEQYF.

The chain joins TRBV6-5 to TRBJ1-6; D might be TRBD1 (5 bases). V was clipped by 6 bases and J by 7 bases, with 19 bases between them. Germline V lookup: CDR1 MNHEY, CDR2 SVGAGI. CDR3 length: 16 residues. The CDR3 region is CASSPPPGRGNSPLHF. The CDR3 DNA sequence: TGTGCCAGCAGCCCCCCCCCGGGGCGGGGGAATTCACCCCTCCACTTT.

This chain joins TRBV4-1 and TRBJ1-4; 7 bases map to TRBD1. Germline V lookup: CDR1 MGHRA, CDR2 YSYEKL. The CDR3 has 18 amino acids. V gave up 1 base and J gave up 6 bases; unmatched junction bases: 14. The CDR3 coding sequence is TGCGCCAGCAGCCAAGGCAATTCGATAAGGGGGCTTGATGAAAAACTGTTTTTT. Translating it yields CASSQGNSIRGLDEKLFF.

With respect to this clonotype: A much larger clone sits a single nucleotide away, making a read error possible. CDR3 loop: CASSSGTGQETQFF. The CDR3 DNA sequence: TGCGCCAGCAGTTCCGGGACAGGTCAAGAGACCCAGTTCTTC. The V gene is TRBV5-1, the J gene TRBJ2-1, with 8 bases fitting TRBD1. CDR3 length: 14 amino acids. Germline CDR1 and CDR2: SGHRS and YFSETQ. V shed 5 bases, J shed 13 bases, and the junction held 14 bases outside the gene matches.

The rearrangement links TRBV7-2 to TRBJ1-4; 7 positions match TRBD1. Germline CDR1 is SGHTA and CDR2 is FQGNSA. Losses at the gene ends were 5 bases for V and 8 bases for J; bases not matched to a gene: 11. The CDR3 is 15 amino acids. The CDR3 sequence is CASSPQAGGGEKLFF. The CDR3 coding sequence is TGTGCCAGCAGCCCCCAGGCAGGGGGTGGGGAAAAACTGTTTTTT.

This chain uses TRBV3-1 with TRBJ2-2; D is undetermined. The CDR3 spans 14 residues. Trimming removed 1 base from V and 7 bases from J, with 10 bases in between. From germline, CDR1 is LGHDT and CDR2 YNNKEL (reference sequence). The CDR3: CASSQGPGFGELFF. CDR3 DNA: TGTGCCAGCAGCCAAGGGCCCGGTTTCGGGGAGCTGTTTTTT.

This chain uses TRBV7-3 with TRBJ2-1; D is ambiguous. V lost 3 bases and J 5 bases, leaving 8 bases between the germline ends. Germline loops: CDR1 SGHTA, CDR2 FQGTGA. The CDR3 runs to 13 residues. CDR3 region: CASSFNRDNEQFF. CDR3 in DNA: TGTGCCAGCAGCTTTAACAGAGACAATGAGCAGTTCTTC.

The rearrangement joins TRBV4-1 to TRBJ2-3; D unresolved. Germline CDR1 MGHRA, CDR2 YSYEKL. This CDR3 is 14 amino acids long. V was pared by 0 bases and J by 8 bases, with 12 bases between. The DNA for the CDR3 is TGCGCCAGCAGCCAAGATTCGGCCGGAGTTACGCAGTATTTT. Residues: CASSQDSAGVTQYF.

This chain connects TRBV29-1 to TRBJ2-5; D possibly corresponds to TRBD1 (6 bases). V was shortened by 8 bases and J by 5 bases, with 15 bases between the two germline ends. Germline CDR1 is SQVTM and CDR2 is ANQGSEA. This CDR3 is 12 amino acids long. CDR3 amino acids: CSSRGLGETQYF. As DNA, the CDR3 is TGCAGCTCCAGGGGATTAGGGGAGACCCAGTACTTC.

The V gene is TRBV4-3, the J gene TRBJ1-6, with unresolved D. Deletions cut 1 base from V and 7 bases from J, with 11 bases between. In germline, CDR1 is LGHNA, CDR2 YSLEER. The CDR3 spans 15 residues. The CDR3 region is CASSQVLAWNSPLHF. In nucleotides, the CDR3 is TGCGCCAGCAGCCAAGTACTTGCCTGGAATTCACCCCTCCACTTT.

This clonotype was recorded a few times. This chain uses TRBV6-2 or TRBV6-3 with TRBJ2-7; tentative D call: TRBD1 (5 bases). Germline V lookup: CDR1 MNHEY, CDR2 SVGEGT. This CDR3 has 15 residues. The V and J ends lost 2 bases and 3 bases respectively, with 14 bases between them. The CDR3 DNA reads as TGTGCCAGCAGTTACGACAGTTCCCATTTCTACGAGCAGTACTTC. Its translation is CASSYDSSHFYEQYF.

This sequence joins TRBV7-2 and TRBJ2-7, with 10 bases that match TRBD1. The junction had 6 bases not matched to a gene; V was cut back by 5 bases and J by 2 bases. There are 15 residues in the CDR3. Per germline, CDR1 SGHTA and CDR2 FQGNSA. CDR3 bases: TGTGCCAGCAGCCAACCGGGACAGGGGACCTACGAGCAGTACTTC. It encodes CASSQPGQGTYEQYF.

The J gene is TRBJ1-6, the V gene TRBV7-2; TRBD1 might be the D (6 bases). The CDR3 has 14 residues. Germline V gives CDR1 SGHTA, CDR2 FQGNSA. Trimming pared 5 bases from V and 7 bases from J, leaving 12 bases between. The CDR3 DNA follows: TGTGCCAGCAGCAGAGACAGGCCAAATTCACCCCTCCACTTT. Amino acid sequence: CASSRDRPNSPLHF.

The chain couples TRBV9 to TRBJ2-5, with D unclear. V lost 1 base and J 2 bases, leaving 9 bases between the germline ends. CDR1 and CDR2 from the germline V gene are SGDLS and YYNGEE. The CDR3 spans 14 residues. The CDR3 DNA sequence: TGTGCCAGCAGCGTATTGCCGGATCAAGAGACCCAGTACTTC. As protein: CASSVLPDQETQYF.

The chain is built from TRBV11-1 and TRBJ2-5, with D perhaps being TRBD1 or TRBD2 (6 bases each). The J call is in doubt because the DNA end fits TRBJ2-7 better. The CDR3 sequence is 15 residues long. Germline V gene sequence: CDR1 SGHAT, CDR2 FQDESV (reference sequence). This CDR3 reads CASSFRSGAKYEQYF. The CDR3 DNA is TGTGCCAGCAGTTTTCGCTCGGGGGCGAAGTACGAGCAGTACTTC.

This rearrangement joins TRBV20-1 to TRBJ2-4, with a weak D call TRBD2 (5 bases). V was cut by 0 bases and J by 6 bases, with 15 bases left in between. Germline CDR1 DFQATT, CDR2 SNEGSKA (reference sequence). The CDR3 consists of 15 residues. The CDR3 DNA reads as TGCAGTGCTAGAGATAGAGTTAACCGGGGAAACATTCAGTACTTC. The encoded protein is CSARDRVNRGNIQYF.